The entry below describes one T cell receptor (beta chain). V shed 7 bases and J shed 5 bases, with 14 bases lying between them. The CDR3 is 13 residues long. CDR1 is MDHEN, CDR2 SYDVKM, per germline. Transcripts of RNA were the source for amplifying TCR beta CDR3 regions. A first-round RT-PCR used HTBI primers, followed by a second-round multiplex PCR. A single record per CDR3 protein comes from TCRdb applying MiXCR to the multiplex PCR reads. The sample records 150,000 to 200,000 distinct CDR3 sequences, roughly two fifths being singletons. The data stem from a study of Graves' ophthalmopathy and Graves' hyperthyroidism.

The origin of this receptor is a man between 25 and 39 years old with Graves' ophthalmopathy. Sequences were obtained from peripheral blood. V and J are TRBV28 and TRBJ2-5; a weak D match, TRBD1 (5 bases). CDR3 protein: CASIPPGRETQYF. The CDR3, as DNA: TGTGCCAGCATCCCCCCAGGGCGGGAGACCCAGTACTTC.